The 16 T cell receptor beta chains in this list originate from one sample, sequenced in a study of T cells in Graves' hyperthyroidism and ophthalmopathy. RNA transcripts provided the source from which TCR beta CDR3 regions were amplified. HTBI primers were employed in a first-round RT-PCR of the TCR CDR3. One entry per CDR3 protein, called by TCRdb with MiXCR from the multiplex PCR reads. The table shows fewer than 450,000 distinct CDR3 sequences, with about a sixth occurring only once. The sequenced material came from blood. The receptors were gathered from a woman under 40 with Graves' hyperthyroidism that later progressed to Graves' ophthalmopathy.

This clonotype was counted only a few times. This sequence joins TRBV5-1 and TRBJ2-3; a weak D match, TRBD1 (6 bases). CDR1 is SGHRS, CDR2 YFSETQ, per germline. There are 15 residues in the CDR3. Trimming shortened V by 2 bases and J by 6 bases, and 16 bases separated the two germline ends. The CDR3 is CASSLQPGQPDTQYF. The CDR3, as DNA: TGCGCCAGCAGCTTACAGCCGGGACAACCGGATACGCAGTATTTT.

This clonotype was observed a few times. V and J are TRBV3-1 and TRBJ2-7; 10 bases agree with TRBD1. CDR3 length: 16 amino acids. Germline-derived CDR1 and CDR2 are LGHDT and YNNKEL (reference sequence). The junction had 8 bases not matched to a gene; V was cut back by 2 bases and J by 4 bases. The CDR3 loop reads CASSQTSTGGFYEQYF. CDR3 in DNA: TGTGCCAGCAGCCAAACGTCGACAGGGGGCTTTTACGAGCAGTACTTC.

This clonotype occurred many times. The junction departs from germline at one end; a sequencing error may be responsible. This chain joins TRBV5-5 and TRBJ2-3; weak D call: TRBD1 (5 bases). Per germline, CDR1 SGHKS and CDR2 YYEKEE (reference sequence). CDR3 length: 17 amino acids. CDR3 amino acids: CTSSLTSRVMGTDTQYF. CDR3 DNA: TGTACCAGCAGCTTAACCTCCAGGGTAATGGGCACAGATACGCAGTATTTT.

This clonotype has more than one count but fewer than ten. The rearrangement joins TRBV27 to TRBJ2-1, with D unclear. Germline V gene data show CDR1 as MNHEY and CDR2 as SMNVEV (reference sequence). V lost 6 bases to trimming and J lost 0 bases, with 21 bases between them. This CDR3 contains 18 residues. The CDR3 loop reads CASSKIHRRHSSYNEQFF. DNA for the CDR3: TGTGCCAGCAGCAAGATTCACCGGCGACATAGCTCCTACAATGAGCAGTTCTTC.

This clonotype was observed many times. The V gene is TRBV24-1, the J gene TRBJ2-5; 8 bases agree with TRBD1. This CDR3 contains 16 residues. Per the germline V gene, CDR1 is KGHDR and CDR2 is SFDVKD. Trimming took 2 bases from V and 1 from J; bases not matched to a gene: 5. The CDR3 loop is CATSDWTGNGQETQYF. CDR3 sequence (DNA): TGTGCCACCAGTGATTGGACAGGGAATGGCCAAGAGACCCAGTACTTC.

The gene calls are TRBV6-1 and TRBJ2-6; D is unclear. V lost 4 bases to trimming and J lost 4 bases, with 11 bases between them. The CDR3 contains 15 residues. Per the germline V gene, CDR1 is MNHNS and CDR2 is SASEGT. The CDR3 loop is CASSVEEWGANVLTF. The CDR3 DNA is TGTGCCAGCAGTGTAGAGGAGTGGGGGGCCAACGTCCTGACTTTC.

In its sample, this clonotype was seen many times. The chain has TRBV6-1 and TRBJ1-2, with a weak D call TRBD1 (5 bases). V lost 5 bases, J lost 4 bases, and 17 bases lay in between. This CDR3 is 15 amino acids long. Germline V gene lookup returns CDR1 MNHNS and CDR2 SASEGT. This CDR3 reads CASSHQTDLGYGYTF. The CDR3 bases are TGTGCCAGCAGTCACCAGACAGACTTGGGCTATGGCTACACCTTC.

This clonotype was picked up a small number of times. The chain uses TRBV20-1 and TRBJ2-3, with D unclear. V dropped 6 bases and J dropped 0 bases, with 22 bases sitting between them. This CDR3 has 17 amino acids. Germline V CDR1 and CDR2: DFQATT, SNEGSKA (reference sequence). The CDR3 bases are TGCAGTGCCCCAAAAGGCATCAGCCATTCCAGCACAGATACGCAGTATTTT. This translates into CSAPKGISHSSTDTQYF.

This clonotype appeared many times. V usage is TRBV20-1 and J usage is TRBJ2-3; 10 nucleotides agree with TRBD2. The CDR3 covers 12 residues. CDR1 and CDR2 from the germline V gene are DFQATT and SNEGSKA (reference sequence). J was trimmed by 11 bases and V by 1 base; bases with no gene match: 3. The CDR3 nucleotides are TGCAGTGCTAGAGGGCTAGCGGGAGTGCAGTATTTT. Translating it yields CSARGLAGVQYF.

This clonotype was picked up many times. The V call is TRBV6-1, the J call TRBJ1-1; D is undetermined. Germline loops: CDR1 MNHNS, CDR2 SASEGT. The CDR3 has 12 residues. V was pared by 2 bases and J by 5 bases, with 6 bases between. CDR3 amino acids: CASSELWTEAFF. The CDR3 DNA is TGTGCCAGCAGTGAACTCTGGACTGAAGCTTTCTTT.

This clonotype was counted at least ten times. The chain combines TRBV5-8 with TRBJ2-5; D not resolved. The CDR3 runs to 15 residues. Germline CDR1 and CDR2: SGHTS and YDEGEE. The germline V and J ends were trimmed by 0 bases and 2 bases, with 11 bases remaining between them. CDR3 DNA sequence: TGTGCCAGCAGCTTGGAGTTAGGAATGCAAGAGACCCAGTACTTC. Translating gives CASSLELGMQETQYF.

This clonotype was seen repeatedly, ten times or more. The chain carries TRBV29-1 and TRBJ2-7, with D perhaps TRBD1 or TRBD2 (5 bases each). V dropped 0 bases and J dropped 1 base, with 13 bases sitting between them. CDR3 length: 15 amino acids. The germline CDR1 and CDR2 sequences are SQVTM and ANQGSEA. CDR3 amino acids: CSVEEGDRTSYEQYF. The CDR3 region has the DNA TGCAGCGTTGAAGAAGGGGACCGGACGTCCTACGAGCAGTACTTC.

This clonotype has just a few counts. The chain joins TRBV4-2 to TRBJ2-1; 9 bases agree with TRBD2. The CDR3 has 20 residues. CDR1 is LGHNA and CDR2 is YNFKEQ in the germline V gene. V was pared by 0 bases and J by 0 bases, with 12 bases of the junction left unmatched. The CDR3: CASSQETLAGYQSSYNEQFF. CDR3 DNA: TGTGCCAGCAGCCAAGAAACTCTAGCGGGGTATCAGAGCTCCTACAATGAGCAGTTCTTC.

This clonotype has a handful of counts. J is TRBJ2-6 and V is TRBV6-1; 10 nucleotides match TRBD1. The trim removed 4 bases at V and 3 bases at J, leaving 15 bases unmatched. From germline, CDR1 is MNHNS and CDR2 SASEGT. The CDR3 totals 20 residues. The CDR3 DNA is TGTGCCAGCAGTGGCCGGCCCCGGGACAGGGGAGAAAGTGGGGCCAACGTCCTGACTTTC. Translated, it gives CASSGRPRDRGESGANVLTF.

There are a few counts of this clonotype. This sequence joins TRBV5-5 and TRBJ1-2, with 7 positions matching TRBD1. V was pared by 2 bases and J by 3 bases, with 4 bases of the junction left unmatched. Germline assignment: CDR1 SGHKS and CDR2 YYEKEE (reference sequence). The CDR3 loop spans 14 amino acids. CDR3 amino acids: CASSFQGEDYGYTF. The CDR3 coding sequence is TGTGCCAGCAGCTTCCAGGGGGAAGACTATGGCTACACCTTC.

In the case of this clonotype: This sequence may be a read error, since a much larger clone differs from it by one base. The rearrangement links TRBV2 to TRBJ2-1; 9 bases fit TRBD1. After removal of 6 bases from V and 13 bases from J, the junction contained 19 bases not matched to a gene. CDR1 and CDR2 from the germline V gene are SNHLY and FYNNEI. This CDR3 has 16 residues. DNA for the CDR3: TGTGCCAGCAGCGAGACAGGGGGGGGCCCCAGTATTGATCAGTTCTTC. Protein product: CASSETGGGPSIDQFF.